This T cell receptor (beta chain) comes out of a study of T cell responses to AZD1222 COVID-19 vaccine. General observations from the study: Repertoire sampling was restricted to post-peak T cell response timepoints. Nearly half of spike-specific TCRs reportedly target unmutated variant regions. Spike-wide vaccine-associated CD4 TCRs dominated at 160-218 and 743-854.

The germline V gene has CDR1 ENHRY and CDR2 SYGVKD. The length of the CDR3 is 11 residues. J lost 7 bases, V lost 9 bases, and 4 bases had no gene match. Assay: immunoSEQ multiplex PCR; the TCRdb copy retains only in-frame clones and omits some. The sample carries roughly 180,000 clones, 80% to 90% recorded once. Worth noting for this clone: What it binds is unknown.

Sequenced here: peripheral blood, sampled on day 0 of AZD1222 vaccination. The chain has TRBV10-3 and TRBJ2-7, with TRBD2 matching over 9 bases. The receptor's source is an adult in good health. This CDR3 reads CAIALAGEQYF. In nucleotides, the CDR3 is TGTGCCATAGCGCTAGCGGGGGAGCAGTACTTC.